Below, one TCR beta chain is given with its context. The specificity of this receptor is unknown. Nothing much larger sits one base from this clone, and base qualities are not available. V sheds 6 bases and J sheds 10 bases, leaving 18 bases between their ends. Via the germline V gene, CDR1 is MDHEN and CDR2 SYDVKM. From the cysteine up to the phenylalanine, the CDR3 has a length of 13 residues. Of the read, only the CDR3 DNA is kept; its 39 bases are in frame from base 1. This entry is derived from a study of T cell responses to AZD1222 COVID-19 vaccine (dated by TCRdb to 2020 to 2023). Notes on the research overall: A total of over 230 trial participants underwent TCR sequencing, of whom about 210 received two doses of AZD1222 and roughly 25 received two doses of the MenACWY control vaccine. Trial participants were enrolled into age subgroups of 18-55, 56-69 and 70-plus years, which contained about 150, 28 and 57 TCR-sequenced participants, respectively.

The CDR3 regions of human TCRbeta chains were subjected to immunosequencing. Processing in the source paper ran as follows. Repertoire TCRs were matched against a reference library of SARS-CoV-2-specific TCRs generated with the MIRA antigen-specificity platform. Breadth was defined as the fraction of unique TCRs that were SARS-CoV-2-associated. Depth was defined as the fraction of total T cells that were SARS-CoV-2-associated. Using the MIRA data, every spike-specific TCR was mapped to the spike region that the TCR reacted to and assigned to either a CD4 or a CD8 class. Log10-transformed breadth and depth values were compared by one-way ANOVA with Sidak's multiple comparisons tests. What TCRdb holds here is the immuneACCESS table cut down to in-frame rearrangements. Part of the clones is not present; checked against another copy, under half of the missing clones reflect an unresolved V gene, and the others are unexplained. V and J calls plus clone size are reproduced from that table; the DNA served to infer D and trimming. For this sample the table gives about 200,000 clones, of which 91% were detected only once. 3% to 3.5% of the sample is held by the ten biggest clonotypes.

Paper-wide results and their limitations: After two AZD1222 doses, both the breadth and the depth of spike-specific TCRs were significantly higher than at day 0 and than in MenACWY recipients. Nearly half of unique spike-specific TCRs reportedly recognized epitopes outside regions mutated in the B.1.351 and B.1.1.7 variants. Only 5 to 7 AZD1222 recipients were SARS-CoV-2 seropositive at baseline, limiting conclusions about previously exposed vaccinees. The vaccine-associated CD4 TCRs covered the entire spike protein, and the dominant responses fell in regions 160-218 and 743-854. Participants were mostly white British, with more females than males. The authors suggested clonal diversity may have been underestimated. No day 14 peak-response samples were available, so repertoires were characterized only after the peak T cell response. The 56-69-year group was small, and its depth increase did not reach significance, likely because of low power.

What this sample's time point label stands for: about 28 days (+/-7) after the second vaccine dose. AZD1222 recipients with second doses at about 4 weeks or about 12 weeks were pooled, because spike-specific TCR depth and breadth did not differ between schedules. Samples from vaccinated people were obtained from the UK trials COV001 and COV002, which included a single-blind randomized controlled phase 2/3 trial of AZD1222 (ChAdOx1 nCoV-19) in healthy adults. Trial participant PBMC samples were collected at day 0 and day 28 after the second dose for TCRbeta chain sequencing. This specimen was peripheral blood, taken 28 days after the second AZD1222 dose. Rearrangement joined TRBV28 to TRBJ1-2; a weak D assignment points to TRBD1 (6 bases agree). This TCR derives from an adult who received the AZD1222 COVID-19 vaccine. The DNA reads as follows: TGTGCCAGCAGGATCAGGGGATCGGATGTCTACACCTTC. It is translated as CASRIRGSDVYTF.